This is a list of T cell receptor beta chains from one sample in a study of cytomegalovirus exposure and HLA in healthy donors. Sequenced by immunoSEQ multiplex PCR; TCRdb stores in-frame clones only, minus some. The table lists some 310,000 clones, approximately 86% of them singletons. Sequenced input: PBMCs. The receptors come from a man aged 30 to 39 in good health and CMV-seronegative. Each CDR3 is given with its conserved first and last residue. D genes are given only for firm matches. Part of the rows lack a size; the others show once, few, many or a class for expanded clones.

D gene: TRBD1
clone size: .
V gene: TRBV13
CDR3 protein: CASSSRADREYYEQYF

D gene: TRBD2
clone size: .
V gene: TRBV7-6
CDR3 protein: CASSHFPRTRGDQDNEQFF

D gene: .
clone size: .
V gene: TRBV25-1
CDR3 protein: CASSEWGGGSSKNIQYF

D gene: .
clone size: .
V gene: TRBV5-6
CDR3 protein: CASSLDYGNEQFF

D gene: .
clone size: few
V gene: TRBV6-5
CDR3 protein: CASSYSGGGGNYGYTF

D gene: .
clone size: once
V gene: TRBV27
CDR3 protein: CASRIGGSNQPQHF

D gene: TRBD1
clone size: .
V gene: TRBV9
CDR3 protein: CASSGYRGRFNEQFF

D gene: TRBD1
clone size: .
V gene: TRBV6-1
CDR3 protein: CASSRTGKDYGYTF

D gene: .
clone size: .
V gene: TRBV6-5
CDR3 protein: CASSKRQAYSYEQYF

D gene: TRBD2
clone size: .
V gene: TRBV6-5
CDR3 protein: CASSYTGGSSYNEQFF

D gene: .
clone size: .
V gene: TRBV11-3
CDR3 protein: CASSLGTGPRGTDTQYF

D gene: .
clone size: .
V gene: TRBV7-8
CDR3 protein: CASSPHTTGTSTGELFF

D gene: .
clone size: few
V gene: TRBV5-1
CDR3 protein: CASSLAEGYGYTF

D gene: TRBD1
clone size: .
V gene: TRBV6-6
CDR3 protein: CASRRPGTENYGYTF

D gene: .
clone size: once
V gene: TRBV4-1
CDR3 protein: CASSQDRVTTIYEQYF

D gene: TRBD2
clone size: .
V gene: TRBV5-1
CDR3 protein: CASRGERGGSYNEQFF

D gene: .
clone size: .
V gene: TRBV19
CDR3 protein: CASSLQTSYNEQFF

D gene: .
clone size: once
V gene: TRBV4-1
CDR3 protein: CASSQDSSRVYTDTQYF

D gene: .
clone size: .
V gene: TRBV19
CDR3 protein: CASRDRPREGYTF

D gene: .
clone size: .
V gene: TRBV6-1
CDR3 protein: CASSEEQGYSGNTIYF

D gene: .
clone size: few
V gene: TRBV2
CDR3 protein: CASTEAVIAFF

D gene: .
clone size: .
V gene: TRBV4-1
CDR3 protein: CASSGYGAANEKLFF

D gene: TRBD2
clone size: .
V gene: TRBV27
CDR3 protein: CASSPSSGGYEQYF

D gene: .
clone size: .
V gene: TRBV4-1
CDR3 protein: CAISRGLNTEAFF

D gene: TRBD1
clone size: .
V gene: TRBV4-2
CDR3 protein: CASSQPGQGAPEAFF

D gene: TRBD2
clone size: .
V gene: TRBV27
CDR3 protein: CASGPSGGYTDTQYF

D gene: .
clone size: .
V gene: TRBV5-6
CDR3 protein: CASSSRVWNTEAFF

D gene: .
clone size: .
V gene: TRBV18
CDR3 protein: CASSQLDSTGELFF

D gene: .
clone size: .
V gene: TRBV2
CDR3 protein: CASRFQGRETQYF

D gene: .
clone size: .
V gene: TRBV5-6
CDR3 protein: CASSLVGSGAHRGQETQYF

D gene: .
clone size: .
V gene: TRBV19
CDR3 protein: CASSTGTFGTGELFF

D gene: TRBD1
clone size: .
V gene: TRBV6-5
CDR3 protein: CASSLGTGLKYEQYF

D gene: TRBD2
clone size: .
V gene: TRBV4-3
CDR3 protein: CASSQAKERGGHEQFF

D gene: .
clone size: .
V gene: TRBV27
CDR3 protein: CASTPNGRVQRGYEQYF

D gene: .
clone size: .
V gene: TRBV2
CDR3 protein: CASSEDRSSYNEQFF

D gene: .
clone size: .
V gene: TRBV30
CDR3 protein: CAWTVQGGTDTQYF

D gene: TRBD1
clone size: .
V gene: TRBV6-5
CDR3 protein: CASSYSSGTGSNEQFF

D gene: .
clone size: .
V gene: TRBV5-6
CDR3 protein: CASSLVRTTVDNEQFF

D gene: TRBD1
clone size: .
V gene: TRBV10-3
CDR3 protein: CAISAGTGDLPYNEQFF

D gene: .
clone size: .
V gene: TRBV20-1
CDR3 protein: CSAVAVDTQYF

D gene: TRBD2
clone size: .
V gene: TRBV29-1
CDR3 protein: CSVREVAGWGFYEQYF

D gene: .
clone size: .
V gene: TRBV5-6
CDR3 protein: CASSFGSSPLHF

D gene: .
clone size: .
V gene: TRBV5-1
CDR3 protein: CASSLAGQSMNTEAFF